These T cell receptor beta chains were read from a single sample in a study of regulatory T cells in long-lasting Graves disease. MiXCR, applied by TCRdb to the multiplex PCR reads, yields one record per CDR3 protein. The sample contains some 280,000 distinct CDR3 sequences, approximately 20% of which appear only once. Sequenced here: peripheral blood mononuclear cells (PBMCs), sampled when the disease was refractory, from a patient treated with antithyroid drugs. The receptor source for this set is a female donor with Graves disease. The CDR3 runs from the conserved cysteine through the conserved F or W. A D gene is named only where the DNA matches it firmly. Clone size appears in some rows only: once, few, many, or a class for an expanded clone.

J gene: TRBJ2-7
V gene: TRBV28
D gene: .
clone size: .
CDR3 DNA: TGTGCCAGCAGTGACAGGTTGAAGCAGTACTTC
CDR3 protein: CASSDRLKQYF

J gene: TRBJ2-5
V gene: TRBV29-1
D gene: .
clone size: few
CDR3 DNA: TGCAGCGTGATGGACGGATCCAAAGAGACCCAGTACTTC
CDR3 protein: CSVMDGSKETQYF

J gene: TRBJ1-2
V gene: TRBV6-5
D gene: TRBD1
clone size: .
CDR3 DNA: TGTGCCAGCAGTTACCGACAGGGCTACAACTCCCGCGGCTATGGCTACACCTTC
CDR3 protein: CASSYRQGYNSRGYGYTF

J gene: TRBJ1-2
V gene: TRBV30
D gene: .
clone size: few
CDR3 DNA: TGTGCCTGGAGTGGAGGCCCGAACTACCACACCTTC
CDR3 protein: CAWSGGPNYHTF

J gene: TRBJ1-2
V gene: TRBV6-5
D gene: TRBD1
clone size: many
CDR3 DNA: TGTGCCAGCAGTTTGACCGGGACAGGGGCCACCTATGGCTACACCTTC
CDR3 protein: CASSLTGTGATYGYTF

J gene: TRBJ2-1
V gene: TRBV7-3
D gene: .
clone size: many
CDR3 DNA: TGTGCCAGCAGCTTAGCACTAGCCTATGAGCAGTTCTTC
CDR3 protein: CASSLALAYEQFF

J gene: TRBJ1-3
V gene: TRBV12-3/TRBV12-4
D gene: .
clone size: few
CDR3 DNA: TGTGCCAGCAGTTTCTCGACCTCTGGAAACACCATATATTTT
CDR3 protein: CASSFSTSGNTIYF

J gene: TRBJ2-5
V gene: TRBV28
D gene: .
clone size: many
CDR3 DNA: TGTGCCAGCAGGTCCAACTGGAATGAGGCCCAGTACTTC
CDR3 protein: CASRSNWNEAQYF

J gene: TRBJ2-5
V gene: TRBV29-1
D gene: .
clone size: .
CDR3 DNA: TGCAGCGTCCACCAAGAGACCCAGTACTTC
CDR3 protein: CSVHQETQYF

J gene: TRBJ2-1
V gene: TRBV12-3/TRBV12-4
D gene: TRBD2
clone size: .
CDR3 DNA: TGTGCCAGCACCCAAGCGGGAGGGCCCTACAATGAGCAGTTCTTC
CDR3 protein: CASTQAGGPYNEQFF

J gene: TRBJ2-4
V gene: TRBV27
D gene: .
clone size: few
CDR3 DNA: TGTGCCAGCAGTTACATTGGCAGGGGTGTACTACGCGCCAAAAACATTCAGTACTTC
CDR3 protein: CASSYIGRGVLRAKNIQYF

J gene: TRBJ2-7
V gene: TRBV18
D gene: TRBD1
clone size: few
CDR3 DNA: TGTGCCAGCTCATCCGGTTCCGGGACAGGGGTGAGGGAGCAGTACTTC
CDR3 protein: CASSSGSGTGVREQYF

J gene: TRBJ2-7
V gene: TRBV10-3
D gene: .
clone size: .
CDR3 DNA: TGTGCCACCAATGGGTATCTGGGAGACTACGAGCAGTACTTC
CDR3 protein: CATNGYLGDYEQYF

J gene: TRBJ2-5
V gene: TRBV18
D gene: .
clone size: .
CDR3 DNA: TGTGCCAGCTCACCAGGGCTCGAATACTCCCAAGAGACCCAGTACTTC
CDR3 protein: CASSPGLEYSQETQYF

J gene: TRBJ1-1
V gene: TRBV7-9
D gene: .
clone size: few
CDR3 DNA: TGTGCCAGCAGCTTAACCCCCGGCAGGGCGGACACTGAAGCTTTCTTT
CDR3 protein: CASSLTPGRADTEAFF

J gene: TRBJ2-5
V gene: TRBV7-9
D gene: TRBD1
clone size: many
CDR3 DNA: TGTGCCAGCAGCTTTGACAGGGGGTACGAGACCCAGTACTTC
CDR3 protein: CASSFDRGYETQYF

J gene: TRBJ1-2
V gene: TRBV2
D gene: .
clone size: .
CDR3 DNA: TGTGCCAGAGAGGACACGGATAGATCGGGCTACACCTTC
CDR3 protein: CAREDTDRSGYTF

J gene: TRBJ2-2
V gene: TRBV7-7
D gene: .
clone size: few
CDR3 DNA: TGTGCTAGCAGCACCGGGCCCCGGACCGGGGAGCTGTTTTTT
CDR3 protein: CASSTGPRTGELFF

J gene: TRBJ2-5
V gene: TRBV11-2
D gene: .
clone size: .
CDR3 DNA: TGTGCCAGCAGCTTATGGGATCTGGCGGGCCAAGAGACCCAGTACTTC
CDR3 protein: CASSLWDLAGQETQYF

J gene: TRBJ1-6
V gene: TRBV28
D gene: .
clone size: many
CDR3 DNA: TGTGCCAGCAGAGTTGACGGTTTTAATTCACCCCTCCACTTT
CDR3 protein: CASRVDGFNSPLHF

J gene: TRBJ2-7
V gene: TRBV7-2
D gene: .
clone size: many
CDR3 DNA: TGTGCCAGCAGTACAACGACAGGCACATACGAGCAGTACTTC
CDR3 protein: CASSTTTGTYEQYF

J gene: TRBJ2-2
V gene: TRBV6-2/TRBV6-3
D gene: TRBD1
clone size: .
CDR3 DNA: TGTGCCAGCAGTGACGGACAGGGACCCGGGGAGCTGTCTTTT
CDR3 protein: CASSDGQGPGELSF

J gene: TRBJ1-6
V gene: TRBV15
D gene: .
clone size: .
CDR3 DNA: TGTGCCACCAGCGACCCCGAACTTCCCCTCCACTTT
CDR3 protein: CATSDPELPLHF

J gene: TRBJ1-2
V gene: TRBV12-3/TRBV12-4
D gene: TRBD1
clone size: .
CDR3 DNA: TGTGCCAGCAGTTTTTCCGACAGGGGTGGCTACACCTTC
CDR3 protein: CASSFSDRGGYTF

J gene: TRBJ2-2
V gene: TRBV20-1
D gene: .
clone size: few
CDR3 DNA: TGCAGTGCTAGTAAGCGCTTCGGGGAGCTGTTTTTT
CDR3 protein: CSASKRFGELFF

J gene: TRBJ1-6
V gene: TRBV30
D gene: .
clone size: .
CDR3 DNA: TGTGCCTGGAGTGTACTTTACAGATTAAATTCACCCCTCCACTTT
CDR3 protein: CAWSVLYRLNSPLHF

J gene: TRBJ2-3
V gene: TRBV7-9
D gene: .
clone size: .
CDR3 DNA: TGTGCCAGCAGCTTAGGTGCGGCGGGACCCTACGATACGCAGTATTTT
CDR3 protein: CASSLGAAGPYDTQYF

J gene: TRBJ1-2
V gene: TRBV27
D gene: .
clone size: .
CDR3 DNA: TGTGCCAGCAGTTCGGTTGGGCCGCTCTATGGCTACACCTTC
CDR3 protein: CASSSVGPLYGYTF

J gene: TRBJ1-4
V gene: TRBV2
D gene: TRBD1
clone size: many
CDR3 DNA: TGTGCCAGCGACACGGGGCAGGGGGTGGGTGAAAAACTGTTTTTT
CDR3 protein: CASDTGQGVGEKLFF

J gene: TRBJ2-5
V gene: TRBV18
D gene: .
clone size: many
CDR3 DNA: TGTGCCAGCTCACCACCCTCAGGCAGGGAGACCCAGTACTTC
CDR3 protein: CASSPPSGRETQYF

J gene: TRBJ2-7
V gene: TRBV28
D gene: .
clone size: few
CDR3 DNA: TGTGCCAGCAGCCCCGGACTTCTATACGAGCAGTACTTC
CDR3 protein: CASSPGLLYEQYF

J gene: TRBJ2-5
V gene: TRBV10-3
D gene: TRBD1
clone size: few
CDR3 DNA: TGTGCCATCAGTGCGGGACAGGTGTTCGAGACCCAGTACTTC
CDR3 protein: CAISAGQVFETQYF

J gene: TRBJ2-1
V gene: TRBV20-1
D gene: TRBD1
clone size: many
CDR3 DNA: TGCAGTGCTAGAGGGGGGACAGGGAACGACAATGAGCAGTTCTTC
CDR3 protein: CSARGGTGNDNEQFF

J gene: TRBJ2-3
V gene: TRBV27
D gene: .
clone size: .
CDR3 DNA: TGTGCCTCAGCCGGAACCACAGATACGCAGTATTTT
CDR3 protein: CASAGTTDTQYF

J gene: TRBJ1-5
V gene: TRBV5-1
D gene: .
clone size: many
CDR3 DNA: TGCGCCAGCAGCTTGGTCCCCCTCCTGGGGAGCAATCAGCCCCAGCATTTT
CDR3 protein: CASSLVPLLGSNQPQHF

J gene: TRBJ1-1
V gene: TRBV20-1
D gene: TRBD1
clone size: few
CDR3 DNA: TGCAGTGCTAGCCGGGCAGGGGGTAACACTGAAGCTTTCTTT
CDR3 protein: CSASRAGGNTEAFF

J gene: TRBJ2-2
V gene: TRBV12-3/TRBV12-4
D gene: .
clone size: few
CDR3 DNA: TGTGCCAGCAGTTTTCCAGGAGCGGTGGGCCCCGGGGAGCTGTTTTTT
CDR3 protein: CASSFPGAVGPGELFF

J gene: TRBJ1-2
V gene: TRBV6-5
D gene: .
clone size: few
CDR3 DNA: TGTGCCAGCAGTTACCGACAAGAGGATGGCTACACCTTC
CDR3 protein: CASSYRQEDGYTF

J gene: TRBJ2-2
V gene: TRBV7-8
D gene: TRBD2
clone size: .
CDR3 DNA: TGTGCCAGCAGCCGCCGGGGGGAAGGCACCGGGGAGCTGTTTTTT
CDR3 protein: CASSRRGEGTGELFF

J gene: TRBJ2-4
V gene: TRBV28
D gene: TRBD1
clone size: many
CDR3 DNA: TGTGCCAGCAGTTCAACTTGGGGGACAGGGGTCGCAGTGAACATTCAGTACTTC
CDR3 protein: CASSSTWGTGVAVNIQYF

J gene: TRBJ2-2
V gene: TRBV28
D gene: .
clone size: many
CDR3 DNA: TGTGCCAGCAGTTTAGGGTCAGCGATGAACACCGGGGAGCTGTTTTTT
CDR3 protein: CASSLGSAMNTGELFF

J gene: TRBJ1-4
V gene: TRBV18
D gene: .
clone size: many
CDR3 DNA: TGTGCCAGCTCAATCCGACAAGACAGGACGGGGGAAAAACTGTTTTTT
CDR3 protein: CASSIRQDRTGEKLFF

J gene: TRBJ2-2
V gene: TRBV19
D gene: TRBD1
clone size: .
CDR3 DNA: TGTGCCAGTAGATCGAGGGCGACAGGGGCGAACACCGGGGAGCTGTTTTTT
CDR3 protein: CASRSRATGANTGELFF